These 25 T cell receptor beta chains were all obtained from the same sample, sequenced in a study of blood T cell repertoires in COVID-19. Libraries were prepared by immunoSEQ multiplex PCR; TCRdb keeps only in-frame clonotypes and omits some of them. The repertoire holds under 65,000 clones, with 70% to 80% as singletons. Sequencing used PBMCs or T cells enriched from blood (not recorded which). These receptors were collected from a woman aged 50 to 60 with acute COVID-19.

Written as DNA, the CDR3 is TGTGCCAGCAGTTTCCGGGGGGCTAATAACTATGGCTACACCTTC. Protein product: CASSFRGANNYGYTF. The gene calls are TRBV28 and TRBJ1-2; D is possibly TRBD1 (6 bases). Trimming removed 3 bases from V and 1 base from J, with 12 bases in between. This CDR3 contains 15 residues. CDR1 is MDHEN, CDR2 SYDVKM, per germline.

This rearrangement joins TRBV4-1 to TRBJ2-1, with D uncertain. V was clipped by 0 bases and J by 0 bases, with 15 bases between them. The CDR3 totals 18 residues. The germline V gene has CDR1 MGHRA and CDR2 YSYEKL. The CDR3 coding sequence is TGCGCCAGCAGCCAAGAAATGGTTCAGGTCCGCTCCTACAATGAGCAGTTCTTC. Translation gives CASSQEMVQVRSYNEQFF.

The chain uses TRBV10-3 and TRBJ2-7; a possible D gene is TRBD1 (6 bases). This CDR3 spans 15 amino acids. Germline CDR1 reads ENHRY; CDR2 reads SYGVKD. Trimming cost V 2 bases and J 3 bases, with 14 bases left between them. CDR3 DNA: TGTGCCATCAGTGAGGGGGACACGGGGCACTACGAGCAGTACTTC. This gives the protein CAISEGDTGHYEQYF.

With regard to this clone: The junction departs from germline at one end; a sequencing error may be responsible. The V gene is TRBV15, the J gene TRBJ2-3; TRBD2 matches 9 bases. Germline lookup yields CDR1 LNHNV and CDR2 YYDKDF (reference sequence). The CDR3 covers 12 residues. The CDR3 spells CATSRDKTSGVF. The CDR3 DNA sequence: TGTGCCACCAGCAGAGATAAGACTAGCGGCGTTTTT.

The CDR3 DNA is TGCGCCAGCAGCCAAGGCCGGGCAAACAGGGTGAACACTGAAGCTTTCTTT. It codes for CASSQGRANRVNTEAFF. The rearrangement uses TRBV4-1 and TRBJ1-1; tentatively, D is TRBD1 (6 bases). The germline CDR1 and CDR2 sequences are MGHRA and YSYEKL. This CDR3 spans 17 amino acids. The V gene lost 1 base and the J gene lost 0 bases, with 15 bases spanning the gap.

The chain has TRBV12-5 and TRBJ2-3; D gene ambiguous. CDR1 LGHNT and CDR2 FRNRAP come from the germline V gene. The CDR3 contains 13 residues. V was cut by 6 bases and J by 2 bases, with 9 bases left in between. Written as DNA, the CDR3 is TGTGCTAGTGGCCCCGAGTACACAGATACGCAGTATTTT. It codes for CASGPEYTDTQYF.

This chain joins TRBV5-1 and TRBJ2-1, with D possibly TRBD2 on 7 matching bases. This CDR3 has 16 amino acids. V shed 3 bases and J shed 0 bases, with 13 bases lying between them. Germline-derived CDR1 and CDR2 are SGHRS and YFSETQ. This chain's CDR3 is CASSSGGGSSYNEQFF. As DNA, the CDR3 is TGCGCCAGCAGCTCAGGCGGGGGCAGCTCCTACAATGAGCAGTTCTTC.

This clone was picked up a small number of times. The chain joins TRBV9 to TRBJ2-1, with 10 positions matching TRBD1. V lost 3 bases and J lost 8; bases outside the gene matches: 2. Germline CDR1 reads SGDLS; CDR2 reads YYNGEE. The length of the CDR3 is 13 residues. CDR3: CASSGDRGYEQFF. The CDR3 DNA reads TGTGCCAGCAGCGGGGACAGGGGATATGAGCAGTTCTTC.

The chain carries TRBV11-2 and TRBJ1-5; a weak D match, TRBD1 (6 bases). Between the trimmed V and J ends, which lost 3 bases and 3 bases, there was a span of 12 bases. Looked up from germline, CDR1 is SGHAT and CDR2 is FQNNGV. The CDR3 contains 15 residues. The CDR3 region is CASSLGAVPNQPQHF. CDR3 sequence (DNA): TGTGCCAGCAGCTTGGGGGCGGTACCCAATCAGCCCCAGCATTTT.

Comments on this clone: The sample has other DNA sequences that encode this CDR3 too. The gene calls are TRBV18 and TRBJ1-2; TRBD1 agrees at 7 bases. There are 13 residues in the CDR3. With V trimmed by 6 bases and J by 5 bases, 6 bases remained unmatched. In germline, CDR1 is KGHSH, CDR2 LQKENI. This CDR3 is CASSPGTEYGYTF. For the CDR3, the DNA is TGTGCCAGCTCTCCGGGGACAGAGTATGGCTACACCTTC.

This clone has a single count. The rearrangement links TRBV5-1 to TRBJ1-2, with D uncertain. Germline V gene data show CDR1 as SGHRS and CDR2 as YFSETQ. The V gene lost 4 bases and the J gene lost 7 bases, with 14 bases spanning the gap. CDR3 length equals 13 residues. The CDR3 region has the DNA TGCGCCAGCAGCCAACCCCCGGTCGGTGGCTACACCTTC. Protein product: CASSQPPVGGYTF.

The CDR3 sequence: CASSWGQPSYEQYF. The CDR3 coding sequence is TGCGCCAGCAGCTGGGGACAGCCTTCCTACGAGCAGTACTTC. The rearrangement uses TRBV10-2 and TRBJ2-7, with 7 bases identical to TRBD1. J gave up 1 base and V 6 bases, and 6 bases lay outside the gene matches. The CDR3 covers 14 residues. Germline assignment: CDR1 WSHSY and CDR2 SAAADI.

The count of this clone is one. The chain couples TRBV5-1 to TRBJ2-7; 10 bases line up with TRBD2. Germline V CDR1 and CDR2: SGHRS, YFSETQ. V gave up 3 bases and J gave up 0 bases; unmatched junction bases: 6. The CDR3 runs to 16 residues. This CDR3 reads CASSSNIAGGSYEQYF. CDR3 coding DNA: TGCGCCAGCAGCTCAAACATAGCGGGGGGCTCCTACGAGCAGTACTTC.

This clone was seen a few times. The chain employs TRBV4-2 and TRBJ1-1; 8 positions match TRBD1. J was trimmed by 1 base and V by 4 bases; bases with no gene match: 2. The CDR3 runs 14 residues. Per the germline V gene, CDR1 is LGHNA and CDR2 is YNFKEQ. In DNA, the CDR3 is TGTGCCAGCAGCCTAGGGACAGGGAACACTGAAGCTTTCTTT. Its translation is CASSLGTGNTEAFF.

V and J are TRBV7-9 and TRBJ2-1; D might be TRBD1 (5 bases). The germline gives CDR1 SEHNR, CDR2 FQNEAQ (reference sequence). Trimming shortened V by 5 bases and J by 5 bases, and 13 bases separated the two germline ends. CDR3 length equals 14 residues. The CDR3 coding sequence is TGTGCCAGCAGCCCCGCCACCAGGGACAATGAGCAGTTCTTC. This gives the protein CASSPATRDNEQFF.

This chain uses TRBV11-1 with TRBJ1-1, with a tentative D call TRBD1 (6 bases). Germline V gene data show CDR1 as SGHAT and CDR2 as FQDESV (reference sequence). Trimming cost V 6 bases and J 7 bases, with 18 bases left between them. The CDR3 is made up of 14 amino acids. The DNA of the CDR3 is TGTGCCAGCAGTACGGACAGCCTGGAGGTTGAAGCTTTCTTT. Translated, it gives CASSTDSLEVEAFF. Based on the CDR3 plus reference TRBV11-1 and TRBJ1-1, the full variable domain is EAEVAQSPRYKITEKSQAVAFWCDPISGHATLYWYRQILGQGPELLVQFQDESVVDDSQLPKDRFSAERLKGVDSTLKIQPAELGDSAMYLCASSTDSLEVEAFFGQGTRLTVV.

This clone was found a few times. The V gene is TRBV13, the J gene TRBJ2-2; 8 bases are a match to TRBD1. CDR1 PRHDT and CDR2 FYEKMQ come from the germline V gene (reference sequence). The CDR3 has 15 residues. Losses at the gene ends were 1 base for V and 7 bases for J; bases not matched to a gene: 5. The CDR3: CASSLEDRADGELFF. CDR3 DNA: TGTGCCAGCAGCTTAGAGGACAGGGCGGACGGGGAGCTGTTTTTT. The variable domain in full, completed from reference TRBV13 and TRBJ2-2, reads AAGVIQSPRHLIKEKRETATLKCYPIPRHDTVYWYQQGPGQDPQFLISFYEKMQSDKGSIPDRFSAQQFSDYHSELNMSSLELGDSALYFCASSLEDRADGELFFGEGSRLTVL.

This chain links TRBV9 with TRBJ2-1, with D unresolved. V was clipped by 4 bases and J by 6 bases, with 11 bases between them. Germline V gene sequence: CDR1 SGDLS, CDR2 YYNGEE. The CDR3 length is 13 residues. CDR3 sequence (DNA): TGTGCCAGCAGCTTCCTGACGGGCAATGAGCAGTTCTTC. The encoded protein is CASSFLTGNEQFF.

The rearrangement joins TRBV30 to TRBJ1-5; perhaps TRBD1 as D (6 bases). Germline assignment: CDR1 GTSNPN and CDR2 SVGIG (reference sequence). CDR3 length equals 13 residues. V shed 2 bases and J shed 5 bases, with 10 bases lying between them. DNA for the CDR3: TGTGCCTGGAGTCGAGGGGGATATCAGCCCCAGCATTTT. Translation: CAWSRGGYQPQHF.

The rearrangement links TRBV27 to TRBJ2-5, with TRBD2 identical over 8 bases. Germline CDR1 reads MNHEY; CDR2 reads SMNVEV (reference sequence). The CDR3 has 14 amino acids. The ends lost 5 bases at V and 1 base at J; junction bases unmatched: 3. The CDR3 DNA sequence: TGTGCCAGCAGTGTACGGGGGGGCCAAGAGACCCAGTACTTC. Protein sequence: CASSVRGGQETQYF.

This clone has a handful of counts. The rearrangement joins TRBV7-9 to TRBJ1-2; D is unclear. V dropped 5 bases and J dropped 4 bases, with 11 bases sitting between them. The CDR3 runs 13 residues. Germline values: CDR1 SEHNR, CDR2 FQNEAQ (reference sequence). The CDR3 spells CASSPAGAYGYTF. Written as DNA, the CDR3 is TGTGCCAGCAGCCCAGCGGGAGCCTATGGCTACACCTTC.

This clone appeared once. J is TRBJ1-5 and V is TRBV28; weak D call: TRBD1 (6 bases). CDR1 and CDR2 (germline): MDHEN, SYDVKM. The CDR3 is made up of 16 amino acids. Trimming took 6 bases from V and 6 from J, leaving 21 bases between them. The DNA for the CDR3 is TGTGCCAGCAGACCCGACGGGGGGCTAACCACTCAGCCCCAGCATTTT. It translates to CASRPDGGLTTQPQHF.

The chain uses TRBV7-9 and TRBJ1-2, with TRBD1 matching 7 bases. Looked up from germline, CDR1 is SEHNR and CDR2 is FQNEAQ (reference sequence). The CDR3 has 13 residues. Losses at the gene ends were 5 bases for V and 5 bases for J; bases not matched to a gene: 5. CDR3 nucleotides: TGTGCCAGCAGCGCCGCACAGGGGTATGGCTACACCTTC. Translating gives CASSAAQGYGYTF.

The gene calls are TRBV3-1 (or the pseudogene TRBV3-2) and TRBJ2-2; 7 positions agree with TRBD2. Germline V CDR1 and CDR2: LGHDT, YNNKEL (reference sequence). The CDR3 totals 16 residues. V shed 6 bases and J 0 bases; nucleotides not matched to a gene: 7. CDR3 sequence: CASSLGLGPNTGELFF. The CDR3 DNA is TGTGCCAGCAGTCTTGGACTAGGGCCGAACACCGGGGAGCTGTTTTTT.

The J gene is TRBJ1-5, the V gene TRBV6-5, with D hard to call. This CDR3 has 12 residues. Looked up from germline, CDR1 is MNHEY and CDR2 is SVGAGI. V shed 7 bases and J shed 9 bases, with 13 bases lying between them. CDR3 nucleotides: TGTGCCAGCAATAAGCAGGCCTGGCCCCAGCATTTT. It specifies CASNKQAWPQHF.